Described below is a single T cell receptor (beta chain) sequence and its context. Its antigen is unknown. Profiling relied on immunoSEQ multiplex PCR, and the TCRdb table lists in-frame clones only, not all of them. There are approximately 100,000 clones in the sample; almost 90% occur only once, and over 4.5% lies in the top ten. The entry originates in a study of T cell responses to AZD1222 COVID-19 vaccine. Regarding the study as a whole: With dominance at 160-218 and 743-854, vaccine-associated CD4 TCRs spanned spike. Clonal diversity was possibly underestimated, and the donors were mostly white British, with more females. Rises in breadth and depth of Spike-specific TCRs came after two AZD1222 doses. Baseline seropositivity characterized only six AZD1222 recipients.

V lost 4 bases and J 4 bases, leaving 19 bases between the germline ends. CDR1 ENHRY and CDR2 SYGVKD come from the germline V gene. This CDR3 has 16 amino acids. The material sequenced was peripheral blood, taken on day 0 of AZD1222 vaccination. This chain connects TRBV10-3 to TRBJ1-1, with a tentative D call TRBD1 (5 bases). This TCR was recovered from an adult in good health. CDR3 region: CAISAEGRWGLTEAFF. The CDR3 DNA reads TGTGCCATCAGTGCGGAGGGGCGGTGGGGACTCACTGAAGCTTTCTTT.